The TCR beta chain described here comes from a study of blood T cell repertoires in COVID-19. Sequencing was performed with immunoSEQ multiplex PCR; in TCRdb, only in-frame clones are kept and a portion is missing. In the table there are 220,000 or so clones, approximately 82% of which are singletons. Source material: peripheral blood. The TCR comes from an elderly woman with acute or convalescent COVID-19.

CDR3 loop: CASSLGYGLNQPQHF. The CDR3 DNA reads as TGTGCCAGCAGCTTAGGGTACGGACTCAATCAGCCCCAGCATTTT. The chain is built from TRBV7-6 and TRBJ1-5; no definite D call. Germline V gene data show CDR1 as SGHVS and CDR2 as FNYEAQ. The CDR3 totals 15 residues. The ends were cut back, 1 base at V and 3 bases at J, with 10 bases in the middle.